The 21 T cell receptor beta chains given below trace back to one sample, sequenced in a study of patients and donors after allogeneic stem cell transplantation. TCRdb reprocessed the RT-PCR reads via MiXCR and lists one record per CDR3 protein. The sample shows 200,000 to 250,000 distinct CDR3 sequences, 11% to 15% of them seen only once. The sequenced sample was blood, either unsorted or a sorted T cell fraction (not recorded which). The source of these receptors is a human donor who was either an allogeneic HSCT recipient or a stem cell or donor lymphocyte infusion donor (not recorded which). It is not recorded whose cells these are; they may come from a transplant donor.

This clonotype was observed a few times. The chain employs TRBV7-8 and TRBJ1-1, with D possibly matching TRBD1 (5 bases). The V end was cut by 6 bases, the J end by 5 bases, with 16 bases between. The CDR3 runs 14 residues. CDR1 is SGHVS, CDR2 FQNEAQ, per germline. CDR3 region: CASSPGGSQTEAFF. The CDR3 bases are TGTGCCAGCAGTCCCGGGGGGTCGCAAACTGAAGCTTTCTTT.

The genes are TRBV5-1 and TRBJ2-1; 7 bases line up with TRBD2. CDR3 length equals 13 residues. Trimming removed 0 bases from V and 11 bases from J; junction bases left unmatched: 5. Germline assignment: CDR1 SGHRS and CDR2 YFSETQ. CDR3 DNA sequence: TGCGCCAGCAGCTTGGCAACGGGGGGAAAGCAGTTCTTC. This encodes CASSLATGGKQFF.

CDR3 coding DNA: TGCGCCAGCAGCCCGGGACAAATCTACACCGGGGAGCTGTTTTTT. It codes for CASSPGQIYTGELFF. This chain joins TRBV5-1 and TRBJ2-2; possibly TRBD1 for D (6 bases). CDR1 and CDR2 (germline): SGHRS, YFSETQ. The V gene lost 4 bases and the J gene lost 3 bases, with 13 bases spanning the gap. This CDR3 has 15 amino acids.

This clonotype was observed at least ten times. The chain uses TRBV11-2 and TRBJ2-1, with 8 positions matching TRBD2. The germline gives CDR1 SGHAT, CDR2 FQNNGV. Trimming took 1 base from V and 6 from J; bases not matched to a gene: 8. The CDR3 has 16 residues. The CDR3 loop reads CASSLGAGGWGNEQFF. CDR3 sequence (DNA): TGTGCCAGCAGCTTAGGGGCGGGAGGTTGGGGCAATGAGCAGTTCTTC.

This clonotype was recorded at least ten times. As DNA, the CDR3 is TGTGCCAGCAGCTTAGGGACGGGGGCACGAGAGACCCAGTACTTC. Encoded protein: CASSLGTGARETQYF. The gene calls are TRBV5-4 and TRBJ2-5; perhaps D is TRBD1 or TRBD2 (6 bases each). This CDR3 has 15 amino acids. Germline loops: CDR1 SGHNT, CDR2 YYREEE (reference sequence). Trimming stripped 2 bases from V and 4 bases from J, with 15 bases between.

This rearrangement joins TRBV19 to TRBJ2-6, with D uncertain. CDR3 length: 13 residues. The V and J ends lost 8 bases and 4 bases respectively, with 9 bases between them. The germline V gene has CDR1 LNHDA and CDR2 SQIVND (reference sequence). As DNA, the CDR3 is TGTGCCAGTGCGGTTTCCGGGGCCAACGTCCTGACTTTC. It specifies CASAVSGANVLTF.

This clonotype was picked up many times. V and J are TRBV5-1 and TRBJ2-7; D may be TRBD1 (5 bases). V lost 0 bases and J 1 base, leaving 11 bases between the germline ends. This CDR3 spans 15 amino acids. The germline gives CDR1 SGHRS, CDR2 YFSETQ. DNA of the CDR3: TGCGCCAGCAGCTTGGTTCAGGGAACGTCCTACGAGCAGTACTTC. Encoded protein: CASSLVQGTSYEQYF.

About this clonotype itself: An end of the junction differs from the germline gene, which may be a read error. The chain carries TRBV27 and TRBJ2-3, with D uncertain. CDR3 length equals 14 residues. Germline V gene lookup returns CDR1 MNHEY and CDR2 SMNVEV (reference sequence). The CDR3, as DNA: TGTGCCAGTAGTTTCCTGACCAGCACAGATACGCAGTATTTT. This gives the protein CASSFLTSTDTQYF.

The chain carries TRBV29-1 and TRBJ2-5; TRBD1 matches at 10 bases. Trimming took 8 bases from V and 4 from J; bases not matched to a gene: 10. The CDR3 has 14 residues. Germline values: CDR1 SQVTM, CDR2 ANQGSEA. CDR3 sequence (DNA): TGCAGCCAGAAGGGTGGACAGGGGGGAGAGACCCAGTACTTC. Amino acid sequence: CSQKGGQGGETQYF. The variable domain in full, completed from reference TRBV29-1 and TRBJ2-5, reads SAVISQKPSRDICQRGTSLTIQCQVDSQVTMMFWYRQQPGQSLTLIATANQGSEATYESGFVIDKFPISRPNLTFSTLTVSNMSPEDSSIYLCSQKGGQGGETQYFGPGTRLLVL.

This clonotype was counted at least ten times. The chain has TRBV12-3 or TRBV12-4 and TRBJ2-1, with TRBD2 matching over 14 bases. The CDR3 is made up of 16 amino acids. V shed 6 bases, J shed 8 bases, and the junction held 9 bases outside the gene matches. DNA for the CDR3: TGTGCCAGCAGCCGCGGACTAGCGGGAGGTTTGGATGAGCAGTTCTTC. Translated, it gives CASSRGLAGGLDEQFF.

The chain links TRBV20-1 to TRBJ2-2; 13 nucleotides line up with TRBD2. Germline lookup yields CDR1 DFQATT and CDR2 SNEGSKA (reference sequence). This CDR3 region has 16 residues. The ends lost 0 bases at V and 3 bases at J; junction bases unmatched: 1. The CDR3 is CSARETSGRHTGELFF. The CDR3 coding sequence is TGCAGTGCTAGAGAGACTAGCGGGAGGCACACCGGGGAGCTGTTTTTT.

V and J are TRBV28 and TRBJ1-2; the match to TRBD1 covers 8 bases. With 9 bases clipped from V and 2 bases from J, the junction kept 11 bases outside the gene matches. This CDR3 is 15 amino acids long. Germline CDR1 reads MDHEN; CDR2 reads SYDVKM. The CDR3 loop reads CASVNQGARNYGYTF. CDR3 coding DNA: TGTGCCAGTGTCAACCAGGGGGCTCGGAACTATGGCTACACCTTC.

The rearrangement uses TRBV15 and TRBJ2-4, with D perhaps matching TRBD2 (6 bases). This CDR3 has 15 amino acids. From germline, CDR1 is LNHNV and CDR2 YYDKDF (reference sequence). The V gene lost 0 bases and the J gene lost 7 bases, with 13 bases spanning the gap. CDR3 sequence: CATSRDLDRGNIQYF. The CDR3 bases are TGTGCCACCAGCAGAGATCTAGATCGGGGGAACATTCAGTACTTC.

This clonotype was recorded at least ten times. Here the CDR3 DNA reads TGTGCCAGCAGTTTGGCTAGCGGCCTCACAGATACGCAGTATTTT. Translating it yields CASSLASGLTDTQYF. J is TRBJ2-3 and V is TRBV12-3 or TRBV12-4, with TRBD2 matching over 7 bases. The CDR3 covers 15 residues. V trimming: 3 bases; J trimming: 2 bases; junction bases outside the gene matches: 5.

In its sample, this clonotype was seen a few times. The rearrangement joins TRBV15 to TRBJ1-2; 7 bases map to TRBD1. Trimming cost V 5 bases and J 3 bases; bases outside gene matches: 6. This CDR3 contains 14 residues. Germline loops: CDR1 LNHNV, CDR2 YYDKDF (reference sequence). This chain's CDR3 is CATSGGGTDYGYTF. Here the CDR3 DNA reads TGTGCCACCAGCGGGGGGGGGACAGACTATGGCTACACCTTC.

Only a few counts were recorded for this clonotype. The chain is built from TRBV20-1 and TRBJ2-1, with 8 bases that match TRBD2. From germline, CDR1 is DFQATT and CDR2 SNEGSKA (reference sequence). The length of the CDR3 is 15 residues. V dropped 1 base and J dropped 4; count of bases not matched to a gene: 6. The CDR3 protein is CSARALAGDYNEQFF. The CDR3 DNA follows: TGCAGTGCTAGAGCTCTAGCGGGCGATTACAATGAGCAGTTCTTC.

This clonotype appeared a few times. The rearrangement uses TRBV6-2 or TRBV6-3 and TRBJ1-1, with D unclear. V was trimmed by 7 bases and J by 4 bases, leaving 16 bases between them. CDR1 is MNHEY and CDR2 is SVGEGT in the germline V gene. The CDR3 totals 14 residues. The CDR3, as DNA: TGTGCCAGCACTAAACAGCCGTCGGTCACTGAAGCTTTCTTT. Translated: CASTKQPSVTEAFF.

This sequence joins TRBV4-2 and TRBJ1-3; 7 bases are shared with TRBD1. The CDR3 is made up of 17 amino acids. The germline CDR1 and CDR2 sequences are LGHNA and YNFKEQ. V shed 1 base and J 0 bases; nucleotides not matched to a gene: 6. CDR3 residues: CASSQVRQGPSGNTIYF. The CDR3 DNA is TGTGCCAGCAGCCAAGTTAGACAGGGCCCCTCTGGAAACACCATATATTTT.

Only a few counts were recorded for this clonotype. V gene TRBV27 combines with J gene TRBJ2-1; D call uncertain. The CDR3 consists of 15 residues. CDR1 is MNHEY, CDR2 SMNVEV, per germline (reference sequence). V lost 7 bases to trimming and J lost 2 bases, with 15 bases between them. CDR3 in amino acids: CASNRHGPTYNEQFF. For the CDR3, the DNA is TGTGCCAGCAACCGACACGGACCTACCTACAATGAGCAGTTCTTC.

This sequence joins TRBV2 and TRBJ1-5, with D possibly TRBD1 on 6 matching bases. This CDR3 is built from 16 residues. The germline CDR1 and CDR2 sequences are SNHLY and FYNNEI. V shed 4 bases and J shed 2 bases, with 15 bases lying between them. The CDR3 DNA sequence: TGTGCCAGCAGTGGTCTTGGGGGGGCCCGCAATCAGCCCCAGCATTTT. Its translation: CASSGLGGARNQPQHF.

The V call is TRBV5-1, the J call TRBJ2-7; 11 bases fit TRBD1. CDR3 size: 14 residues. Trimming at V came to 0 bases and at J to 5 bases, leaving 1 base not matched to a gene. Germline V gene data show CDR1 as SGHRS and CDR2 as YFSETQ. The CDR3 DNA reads TGCGCCAGCAGCTTGGTGGACAGGGGGCACGAGCAGTACTTC. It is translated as CASSLVDRGHEQYF. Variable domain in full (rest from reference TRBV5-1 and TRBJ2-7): KAGVTQTPRYLIKTRGQQVTLSCSPISGHRSVSWYQQTPGQGLQFLFEYFSETQRNKGNFPGRFSGRQFSNSRSEMNVSTLELGDSALYLCASSLVDRGHEQYFGPGTRLTVT.